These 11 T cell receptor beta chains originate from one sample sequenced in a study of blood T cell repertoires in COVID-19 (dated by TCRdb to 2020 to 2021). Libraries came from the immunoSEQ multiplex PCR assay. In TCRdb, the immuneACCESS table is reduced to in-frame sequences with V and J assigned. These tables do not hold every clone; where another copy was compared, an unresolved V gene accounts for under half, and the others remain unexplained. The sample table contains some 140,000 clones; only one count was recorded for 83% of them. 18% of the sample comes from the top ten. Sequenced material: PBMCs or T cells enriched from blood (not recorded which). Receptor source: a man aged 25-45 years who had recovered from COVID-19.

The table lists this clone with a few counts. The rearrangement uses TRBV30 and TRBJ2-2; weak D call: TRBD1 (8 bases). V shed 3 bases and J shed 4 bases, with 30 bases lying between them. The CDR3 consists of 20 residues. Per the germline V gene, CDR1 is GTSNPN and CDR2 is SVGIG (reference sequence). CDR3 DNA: TGTGCCTGGAGGGGGGGGATGATCATGGACAGGGTTCGTTCCACCGGGGAGCTGTTTTTT. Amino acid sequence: CAWRGGMIMDRVRSTGELFF.

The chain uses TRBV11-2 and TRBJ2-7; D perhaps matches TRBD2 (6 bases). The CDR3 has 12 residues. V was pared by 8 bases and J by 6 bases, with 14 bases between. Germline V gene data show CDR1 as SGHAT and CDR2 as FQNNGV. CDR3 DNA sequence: TGTGCCAGCGGAGTCGTGGGGGGCGAGCAGTACTTC. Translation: CASGVVGGEQYF.

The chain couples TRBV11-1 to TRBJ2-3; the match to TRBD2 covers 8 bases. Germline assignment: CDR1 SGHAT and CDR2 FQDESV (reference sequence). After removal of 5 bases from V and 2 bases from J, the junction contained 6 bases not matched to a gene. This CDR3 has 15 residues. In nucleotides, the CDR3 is TGTGCCAGCAGCCCAATAGCGGGGTACACAGATACGCAGTATTTT. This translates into CASSPIAGYTDTQYF.

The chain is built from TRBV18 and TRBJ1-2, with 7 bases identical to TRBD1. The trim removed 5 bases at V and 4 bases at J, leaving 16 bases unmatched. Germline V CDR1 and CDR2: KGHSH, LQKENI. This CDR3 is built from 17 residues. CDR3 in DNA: TGTGCCAGCTCATCTGACAGGGCTCCCCTCTCCGGCTATGGCTACACCTTC. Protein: CASSSDRAPLSGYGYTF.

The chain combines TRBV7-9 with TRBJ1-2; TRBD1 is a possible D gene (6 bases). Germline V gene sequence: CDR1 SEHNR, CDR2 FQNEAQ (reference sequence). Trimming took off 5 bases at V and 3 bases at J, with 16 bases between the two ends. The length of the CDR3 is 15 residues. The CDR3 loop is CASSLAAGVDYGYTF. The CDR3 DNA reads TGTGCCAGCAGCCTCGCCGCAGGGGTGGACTATGGCTACACCTTC.

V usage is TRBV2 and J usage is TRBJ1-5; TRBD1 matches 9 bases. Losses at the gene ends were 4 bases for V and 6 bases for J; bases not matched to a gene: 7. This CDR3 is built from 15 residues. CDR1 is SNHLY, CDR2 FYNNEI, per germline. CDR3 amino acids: CASSGGTGIGQPQHF. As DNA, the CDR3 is TGTGCCAGCAGTGGTGGGACAGGGATCGGTCAGCCCCAGCATTTT. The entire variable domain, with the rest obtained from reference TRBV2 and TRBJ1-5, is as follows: EPEVTQTPSHQVTQMGQEVILRCVPISNHLYFYWYRQILGQKVEFLVSFYNNEISEKSEIFDDQFSVERPDGSNFTLKIRSTKLEDSAMYFCASSGGTGIGQPQHFGDGTRLSIL.

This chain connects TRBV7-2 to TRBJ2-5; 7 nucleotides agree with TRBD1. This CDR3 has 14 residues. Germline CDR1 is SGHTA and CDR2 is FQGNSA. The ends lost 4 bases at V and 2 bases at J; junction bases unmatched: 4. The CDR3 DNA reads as TGTGCCAGCAGCTCTAGGACAGGTCAAGAGACCCAGTACTTC. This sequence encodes CASSSRTGQETQYF.

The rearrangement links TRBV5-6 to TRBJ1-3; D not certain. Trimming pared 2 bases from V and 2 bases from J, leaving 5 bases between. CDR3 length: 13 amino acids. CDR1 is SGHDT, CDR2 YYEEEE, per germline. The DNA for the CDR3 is TGTGCCAGCAGCTTTAGTGCTGGAAACACCATATATTTT. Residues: CASSFSAGNTIYF.

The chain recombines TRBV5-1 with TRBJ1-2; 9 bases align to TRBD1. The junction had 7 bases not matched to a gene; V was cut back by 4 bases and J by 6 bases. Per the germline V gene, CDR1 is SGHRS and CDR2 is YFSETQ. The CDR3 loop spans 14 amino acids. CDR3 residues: CASSVTGGVNGYTF. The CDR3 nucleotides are TGCGCCAGCAGCGTTACAGGGGGCGTCAATGGCTACACCTTC.

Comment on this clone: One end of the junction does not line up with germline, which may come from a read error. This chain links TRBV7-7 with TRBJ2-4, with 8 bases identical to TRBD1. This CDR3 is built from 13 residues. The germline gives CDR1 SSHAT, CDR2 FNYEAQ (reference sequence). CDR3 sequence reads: CASSLDGQGIQYF. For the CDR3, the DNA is TGTGCTAGCAGCTTGGATGGACAGGGCATTCAGTACTTC.

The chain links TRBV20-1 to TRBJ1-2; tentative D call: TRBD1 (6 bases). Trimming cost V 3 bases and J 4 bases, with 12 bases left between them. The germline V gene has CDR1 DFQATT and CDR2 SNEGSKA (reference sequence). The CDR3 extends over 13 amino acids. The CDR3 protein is CSASGQIPYGYTF. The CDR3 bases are TGCAGTGCTAGTGGACAGATACCCTATGGCTACACCTTC.